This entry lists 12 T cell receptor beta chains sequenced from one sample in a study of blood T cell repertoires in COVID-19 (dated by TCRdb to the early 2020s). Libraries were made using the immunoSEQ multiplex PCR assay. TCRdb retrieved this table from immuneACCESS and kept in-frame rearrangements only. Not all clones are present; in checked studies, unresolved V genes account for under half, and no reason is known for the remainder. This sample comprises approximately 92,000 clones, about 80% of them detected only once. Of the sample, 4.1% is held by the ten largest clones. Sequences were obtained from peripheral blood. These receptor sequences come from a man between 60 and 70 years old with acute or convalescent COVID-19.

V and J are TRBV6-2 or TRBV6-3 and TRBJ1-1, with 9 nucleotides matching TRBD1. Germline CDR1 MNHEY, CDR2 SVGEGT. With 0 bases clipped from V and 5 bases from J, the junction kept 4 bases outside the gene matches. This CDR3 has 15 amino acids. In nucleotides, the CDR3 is TGTGCCAGCAGTTACTCCGGGACAGGGAGGACTGAAGCTTTCTTT. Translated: CASSYSGTGRTEAFF.

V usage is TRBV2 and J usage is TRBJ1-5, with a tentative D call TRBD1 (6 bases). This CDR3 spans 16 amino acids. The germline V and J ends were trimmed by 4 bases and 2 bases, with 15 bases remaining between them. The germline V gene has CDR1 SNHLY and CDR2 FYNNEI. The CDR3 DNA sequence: TGTGCCAGCAGTGTAGGGGACACCTCGCGCAATCAGCCCCAGCATTTT. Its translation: CASSVGDTSRNQPQHF.

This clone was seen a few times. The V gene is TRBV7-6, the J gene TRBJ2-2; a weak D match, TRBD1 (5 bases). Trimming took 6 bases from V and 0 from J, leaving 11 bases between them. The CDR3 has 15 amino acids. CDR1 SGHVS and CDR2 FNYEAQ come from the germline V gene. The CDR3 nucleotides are TGTGCCAGCAGTCGTCAGACAGCGAACACCGGGGAGCTGTTTTTT. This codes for CASSRQTANTGELFF. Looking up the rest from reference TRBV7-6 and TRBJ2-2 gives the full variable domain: GAGVSQSPRYKVTKRGQDVALRCDPISGHVSLYWYRQALGQGPEFLTYFNYEAQQDKSGLPNDRFSAERPEGSISTLTIQRTEQRDSAMYRCASSRQTANTGELFFGEGSRLTVL.

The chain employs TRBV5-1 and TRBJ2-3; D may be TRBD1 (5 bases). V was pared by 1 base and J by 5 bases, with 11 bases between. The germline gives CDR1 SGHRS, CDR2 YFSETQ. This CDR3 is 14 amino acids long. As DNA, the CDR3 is TGCGCCAGCAGCTTGTCGGACAACCGAGATACGCAGTATTTT. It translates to CASSLSDNRDTQYF.

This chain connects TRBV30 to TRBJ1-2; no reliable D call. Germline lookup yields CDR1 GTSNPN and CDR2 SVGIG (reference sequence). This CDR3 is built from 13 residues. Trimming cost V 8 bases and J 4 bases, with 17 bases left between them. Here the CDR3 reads CALASRRVYGYTF. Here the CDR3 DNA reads TGTGCCCTGGCGAGCAGGAGGGTCTATGGCTACACCTTC.

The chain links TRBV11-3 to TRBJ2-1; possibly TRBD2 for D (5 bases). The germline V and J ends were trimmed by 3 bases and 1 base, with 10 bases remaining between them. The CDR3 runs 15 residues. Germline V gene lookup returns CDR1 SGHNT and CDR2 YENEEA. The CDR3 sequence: CASSLGRGSYNEQFF. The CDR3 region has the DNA TGTGCCAGCAGCTTGGGCCGGGGTTCCTACAATGAGCAGTTCTTC.

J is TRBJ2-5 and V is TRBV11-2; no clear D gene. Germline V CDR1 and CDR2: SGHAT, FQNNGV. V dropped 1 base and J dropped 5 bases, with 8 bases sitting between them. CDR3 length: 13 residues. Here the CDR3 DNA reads TGTGCCAGCAGCTTAGGAGGTGGGGAGACCCAGTACTTC. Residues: CASSLGGGETQYF.

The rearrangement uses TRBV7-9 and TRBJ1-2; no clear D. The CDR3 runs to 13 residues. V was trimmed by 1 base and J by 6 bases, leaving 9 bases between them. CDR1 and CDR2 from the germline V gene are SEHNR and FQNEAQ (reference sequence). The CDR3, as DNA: TGTGCCAGCAGCTTAGGGGCCGGGAATGGCTACACCTTC. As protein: CASSLGAGNGYTF.

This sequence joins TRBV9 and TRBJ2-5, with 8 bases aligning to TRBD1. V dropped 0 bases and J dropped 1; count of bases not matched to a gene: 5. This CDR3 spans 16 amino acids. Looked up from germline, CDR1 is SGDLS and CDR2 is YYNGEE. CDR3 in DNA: TGTGCCAGCAGCGTAGATTCAGGGGGCCCCCAAGAGACCCAGTACTTC. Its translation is CASSVDSGGPQETQYF.

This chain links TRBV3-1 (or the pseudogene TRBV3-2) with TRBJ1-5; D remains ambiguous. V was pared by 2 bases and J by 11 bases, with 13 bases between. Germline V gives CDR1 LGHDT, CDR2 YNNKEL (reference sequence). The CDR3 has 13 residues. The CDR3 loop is CASSQQDGRAQHF. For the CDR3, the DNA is TGTGCCAGCAGCCAACAGGACGGGAGGGCCCAGCATTTT.

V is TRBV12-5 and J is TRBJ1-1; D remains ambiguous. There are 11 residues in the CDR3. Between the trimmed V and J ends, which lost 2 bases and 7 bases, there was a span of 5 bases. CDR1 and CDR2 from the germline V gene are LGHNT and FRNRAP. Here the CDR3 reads CASGLRGEAFF. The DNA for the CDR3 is TGTGCTAGTGGTTTGCGAGGTGAAGCTTTCTTT. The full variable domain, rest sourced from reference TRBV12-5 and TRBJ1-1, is DARVTQTPRHKVTEMGQEVTMRCQPILGHNTVFWYRQTMMQGLELLAYFRNRAPLDDSGMPKDRFSAEMPDATLATLKIQPSEPRDSAVYFCASGLRGEAFFGQGTRLTVV.

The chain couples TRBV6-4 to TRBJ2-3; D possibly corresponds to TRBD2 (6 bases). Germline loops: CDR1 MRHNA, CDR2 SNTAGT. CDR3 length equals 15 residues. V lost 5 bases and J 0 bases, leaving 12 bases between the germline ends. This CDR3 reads CASSYGSGSTDTQYF. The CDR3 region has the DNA TGTGCCAGCAGTTACGGCAGCGGGAGCACAGATACGCAGTATTTT.